A selection of T cell receptor beta chains follows, all from one sample in a study of T cell repertoires in cytomegalovirus infection. Each CDR3 protein gets one entry after TCRdb re-called the reads with MiXCR. Counted here are some 220,000 distinct CDR3 sequences, approximately 6.7% occurring once; the ten biggest clones make up under 7.5%. The specimen was PBMCs. These receptor sequences come from a human donor in good health (CMV status not recorded). Some clones in this sample may be carry-over from other donors' samples. Both conserved end residues are part of each CDR3. D genes are given only for firm matches. A row's size may be missing; if present it is once, few, many or a size class.

d_gene: TRBD1
abundance: many
j_gene: TRBJ2-1
v_gene: TRBV27
CDR3aa: CAINPPELGGDEQFF
CDR3nt: TGTGCCATCAATCCCCCAGAACTAGGGGGCGATGAGCAGTTCTTC

d_gene: TRBD2
abundance: few
j_gene: TRBJ2-1
v_gene: TRBV14
CDR3aa: CASSLLAGTEQFF
CDR3nt: TGTGCCAGCAGCCTACTAGCGGGGACTGAGCAGTTCTTC

d_gene: -
abundance: many
j_gene: TRBJ1-1
v_gene: TRBV7-9
CDR3aa: CASSLTGPGLEAFF
CDR3nt: TGTGCCAGCAGCTTAACAGGGCCAGGATTAGAAGCTTTCTTT

d_gene: -
abundance: many
j_gene: TRBJ2-7
v_gene: TRBV7-2
CDR3aa: CASSLAGSSYEQYF
CDR3nt: TGTGCCAGCAGCTTAGCGGGGAGCTCCTACGAGCAGTACTTC

d_gene: -
abundance: -
j_gene: TRBJ2-6
v_gene: TRBV2
CDR3aa: CASSGERAGANVLTF
CDR3nt: TGTGCCAGCAGTGGAGAGAGGGCTGGGGCCAACGTCCTGACTTTC

d_gene: -
abundance: many
j_gene: TRBJ2-4
v_gene: TRBV5-1
CDR3aa: CASSLGGGGANIQYF
CDR3nt: TGCGCCAGCAGCTTGGGGGGTGGAGGCGCGAACATTCAGTACTTC

d_gene: -
abundance: many
j_gene: TRBJ2-7
v_gene: TRBV28
CDR3aa: CASSSIGDSSYEQYF
CDR3nt: TGTGCCAGCAGTTCAATAGGGGATAGCTCCTACGAGCAGTACTTC

d_gene: -
abundance: many
j_gene: TRBJ2-3
v_gene: TRBV24-1
CDR3aa: CATSDLRAPGTQYF
CDR3nt: TGTGCCACCAGTGATTTGCGGGCTCCTGGGACGCAGTATTTT

d_gene: -
abundance: few
j_gene: TRBJ2-7
v_gene: TRBV7-9
CDR3aa: CASTLDTFGKQYF
CDR3nt: TGTGCCAGCACCCTGGACACCTTCGGTAAGCAGTACTTC

d_gene: -
abundance: many
j_gene: TRBJ1-6
v_gene: TRBV10-3
CDR3aa: CASRQNQQTNSPLHF
CDR3nt: TGTGCCTCGCGACAGAACCAACAAACCAATTCACCCCTCCACTTT

d_gene: -
abundance: many
j_gene: TRBJ2-5
v_gene: TRBV11-2
CDR3aa: CASSPYGGLQETQYF
CDR3nt: TGTGCCAGCAGCCCCTACGGGGGGCTACAAGAGACCCAGTACTTC

d_gene: -
abundance: -
j_gene: TRBJ2-4
v_gene: TRBV25-1
CDR3aa: CASSESVYGVGIQYF
CDR3nt: TGTGCCAGCAGTGAATCGGTTTATGGGGTCGGCATTCAGTACTTC

d_gene: TRBD1
abundance: many
j_gene: TRBJ1-6
v_gene: TRBV6-5
CDR3aa: CASSYSGTGFYNSPLHF
CDR3nt: TGTGCCAGCAGTTATTCCGGGACAGGGTTTTATAATTCACCCCTCCACTTT

d_gene: -
abundance: many
j_gene: TRBJ1-1
v_gene: TRBV6-2/TRBV6-3
CDR3aa: CASRWTHNTEAFF
CDR3nt: TGTGCCAGCCGATGGACACACAACACTGAAGCTTTCTTT

d_gene: -
abundance: many
j_gene: TRBJ2-1
v_gene: TRBV19
CDR3aa: CASSIAGIEQFF
CDR3nt: TGTGCCAGTAGTATAGCTGGGATTGAGCAGTTCTTC

d_gene: TRBD1
abundance: -
j_gene: TRBJ2-7
v_gene: TRBV29-1
CDR3aa: CSGGQSYEQYF
CDR3nt: TGCAGCGGGGGACAGTCCTACGAGCAGTACTTC

d_gene: TRBD1
abundance: many
j_gene: TRBJ2-5
v_gene: TRBV7-9
CDR3aa: CASSPILTGPGLETQYF
CDR3nt: TGTGCCAGCAGCCCGATTTTGACAGGGCCGGGGCTAGAGACCCAGTACTTC

d_gene: -
abundance: many
j_gene: TRBJ1-5
v_gene: TRBV7-2
CDR3aa: CASSLDSQAQHF
CDR3nt: TGTGCCAGCAGCTTAGATTCTCAGGCCCAGCATTTT

d_gene: -
abundance: many
j_gene: TRBJ1-3
v_gene: TRBV12-3/TRBV12-4
CDR3aa: CASSFRQLGGNTIYF
CDR3nt: TGTGCCAGCAGTTTCAGGCAGCTGGGAGGAAACACCATATATTTT

d_gene: TRBD2
abundance: many
j_gene: TRBJ2-2
v_gene: TRBV12-3/TRBV12-4
CDR3aa: CASSKGGTGELFF
CDR3nt: TGTGCCAGCAGCAAGGGAGGGACCGGGGAGCTGTTTTTT

d_gene: -
abundance: many
j_gene: TRBJ2-5
v_gene: TRBV7-9
CDR3aa: CASSLIGQGGETQYF
CDR3nt: TGTGCCAGCAGCTTGATCGGACAGGGAGGGGAGACCCAGTACTTC

d_gene: TRBD2
abundance: many
j_gene: TRBJ2-1
v_gene: TRBV29-1
CDR3aa: CSVVSTSGNSYNEQFF
CDR3nt: TGCAGCGTTGTCTCGACTAGCGGAAATTCCTACAATGAGCAGTTCTTC

d_gene: TRBD1
abundance: many
j_gene: TRBJ2-6
v_gene: TRBV29-1
CDR3aa: CSVVNRGQAGANVLTF
CDR3nt: TGCAGCGTTGTGAACAGGGGGCAGGCTGGGGCCAACGTCCTGACTTTC

d_gene: -
abundance: many
j_gene: TRBJ2-7
v_gene: TRBV6-6
CDR3aa: CASSSDGAGPYEQYF
CDR3nt: TGTGCCAGCAGCTCCGATGGCGCGGGACCCTACGAGCAGTACTTC

d_gene: -
abundance: many
j_gene: TRBJ1-2
v_gene: TRBV29-1
CDR3aa: CSVSGVTPTNYGYTF
CDR3nt: TGCAGCGTTTCAGGGGTTACCCCCACTAACTATGGCTACACCTTC

d_gene: TRBD1
abundance: once
j_gene: TRBJ1-1
v_gene: TRBV25-1
CDR3aa: CASRWTGKRAFF
CDR3nt: TGTGCCAGCAGGTGGACAGGGAAAAGAGCTTTCTTT

d_gene: TRBD2
abundance: many
j_gene: TRBJ2-1
v_gene: TRBV7-2
CDR3aa: CASRPSGGVNEQFF
CDR3nt: TGTGCCAGCAGGCCTAGCGGGGGGGTAAATGAGCAGTTCTTC

d_gene: -
abundance: few
j_gene: TRBJ2-1
v_gene: TRBV6-8
CDR3aa: CASSYSGRGRNEQFF
CDR3nt: TGTGCCAGCAGTTACAGTGGGCGGGGGCGGAATGAGCAGTTCTTC

d_gene: TRBD2
abundance: many
j_gene: TRBJ2-7
v_gene: TRBV20-1
CDR3aa: CSARGLELTYEQYF
CDR3nt: TGCAGTGCTAGGGGACTAGAACTTACCTACGAGCAGTACTTC

d_gene: TRBD2
abundance: -
j_gene: TRBJ2-1
v_gene: TRBV7-8
CDR3aa: CARSLAALAGGQGSYNEQFF
CDR3nt: TGTGCCAGGAGCTTAGCGGCCCTAGCGGGAGGGCAAGGCTCCTACAATGAGCAGTTCTTC

d_gene: -
abundance: many
j_gene: TRBJ1-1
v_gene: TRBV3-1
CDR3aa: CASSQVPNTEAFF
CDR3nt: TGTGCCAGCAGCCAAGTCCCTAACACTGAAGCTTTCTTT

d_gene: -
abundance: -
j_gene: TRBJ2-1
v_gene: TRBV28
CDR3aa: CAAYPRGSSYNEQFF
CDR3nt: TGTGCCGCATACCCGAGGGGTAGCTCCTACAATGAGCAGTTCTTC

d_gene: TRBD1
abundance: many
j_gene: TRBJ1-5
v_gene: TRBV23-1
CDR3aa: CASSQLTGGTNQPQHF
CDR3nt: TGCGCCAGCAGTCAGTTGACAGGGGGAACAAATCAGCCCCAGCATTTT

d_gene: -
abundance: many
j_gene: TRBJ2-7
v_gene: TRBV7-2
CDR3aa: CASSLLGAQDEQYF
CDR3nt: TGTGCCAGCAGCCTCCTTGGGGCACAGGACGAGCAGTACTTC

d_gene: -
abundance: many
j_gene: TRBJ1-1
v_gene: TRBV20-1
CDR3aa: CSAMDRLSEAFF
CDR3nt: TGCAGTGCAATGGACCGGCTCTCTGAAGCTTTCTTT

d_gene: -
abundance: many
j_gene: TRBJ1-1
v_gene: TRBV7-9
CDR3aa: CASSLEASLDTEAFF
CDR3nt: TGTGCCAGCAGCTTAGAGGCGAGTCTCGACACTGAAGCTTTCTTT

d_gene: TRBD2
abundance: many
j_gene: TRBJ2-3
v_gene: TRBV7-2
CDR3aa: CASSPRFAGSGATDTQYF
CDR3nt: TGTGCCAGCAGCCCGCGTTTCGCGGGTAGCGGGGCCACAGATACGCAGTATTTT